What follows are 28 T cell receptor beta chains derived from one specimen sequenced in a study of OX40 agonist ivuxolimab in advanced cancers. Profiling relied on immunoSEQ multiplex PCR, and the TCRdb table lists in-frame clones only, not all of them. The repertoire holds about 82,000 clones, with under 95% as singletons. Sequenced material: CD4+ or CD8+ T cells sorted from blood, taken in a trial of the OX40 agonist ivuxolimab. The receptor source for this set is an adult with an advanced solid tumor such as melanoma, head and neck, liver or kidney cancer.

The chain links TRBV7-6 to TRBJ1-2, with unresolved D. Trimming took 4 bases from V and 8 from J, leaving 11 bases between them. CDR3 length equals 12 residues. Germline lookup yields CDR1 SGHVS and CDR2 FNYEAQ. CDR3: CASSSLSEGYTF. CDR3 sequence (DNA): TGTGCCAGCAGCTCTTTATCGGAGGGCTACACCTTC.

The chain employs TRBV2 and TRBJ2-2; D gene ambiguous. Per germline, CDR1 SNHLY and CDR2 FYNNEI. V was cut by 4 bases and J by 0 bases, with 9 bases left in between. The CDR3 totals 15 residues. Written as DNA, the CDR3 is TGTGCCAGCAGTGCTAGATCCACGAACACCGGGGAGCTGTTTTTT. It is translated as CASSARSTNTGELFF.

This chain links TRBV27 with TRBJ2-2; TRBD2 matches at 8 bases. Losses at the gene ends were 7 bases for V and 0 bases for J; bases not matched to a gene: 10. From germline, CDR1 is MNHEY and CDR2 SMNVEV (reference sequence). CDR3 length: 17 residues. DNA of the CDR3: TGTGCCAGCACCAGAGCGGGGGCCTGGGCGAACACCGGGGAGCTGTTTTTT. Translation gives CASTRAGAWANTGELFF.

J is TRBJ1-4 and V is TRBV6-6; D is undetermined. Germline CDR1 and CDR2: MNHNY and SVGAGI (reference sequence). The CDR3 runs 15 residues. V shed 3 bases and J shed 1 base, with 9 bases lying between them. CDR3 coding DNA: TGTGCCAGCAGTTATATGCGGAGAACTAATGAAAAACTGTTTTTT. Protein sequence: CASSYMRRTNEKLFF.

The table lists this clone with a count of one. The chain combines TRBV7-9 with TRBJ2-2; D is uncertain. This CDR3 has 14 residues. V shed 2 bases and J shed 1 base, with 5 bases lying between them. Per germline, CDR1 SEHNR and CDR2 FQNEAQ (reference sequence). The CDR3 loop reads CASSLLLNTGELFF. Written as DNA, the CDR3 is TGTGCCAGCAGCTTATTACTGAACACCGGGGAGCTGTTTTTT.

This clone has only one observation. The chain carries TRBV18 and TRBJ2-1, with D possibly matching TRBD1 (6 bases). In germline, CDR1 is KGHSH, CDR2 LQKENI. V was trimmed by 5 bases and J by 0 bases, leaving 14 bases between them. The CDR3 totals 16 residues. CDR3 bases: TGTGCCAGCTCAGAGAGCAGGGGTAGCTCCTACAATGAGCAGTTCTTC. It is translated as CASSESRGSSYNEQFF.

The chain has TRBV30 and TRBJ2-4; 10 positions match TRBD1. Germline V gene lookup returns CDR1 GTSNPN and CDR2 SVGIG (reference sequence). The junction had 6 bases not matched to a gene; V was cut back by 4 bases and J by 15 bases. The CDR3 sequence is 11 residues long. The CDR3 sequence: CAWMRQGAVYF. The CDR3 region has the DNA TGTGCCTGGATGAGACAGGGGGCCGTGTACTTC.

This clone has just one count. The rearrangement joins TRBV6-1 to TRBJ2-7; 9 nucleotides match TRBD1. The CDR3 runs 14 residues. Germline loops: CDR1 MNHNS, CDR2 SASEGT. Unmatched junction bases numbered 3, after V lost 4 bases and J lost 2 bases. The CDR3 loop reads CASSVDRGTYEQYF. CDR3 nucleotides: TGTGCCAGCAGTGTGGACAGGGGAACCTACGAGCAGTACTTC.

This chain joins TRBV10-3 and TRBJ2-5; perhaps TRBD2 as D (5 bases). Trimming stripped 4 bases from V and 5 bases from J, with 8 bases between. The V gene's germline CDR1 is ENHRY and CDR2 SYGVKD. The CDR3 contains 12 residues. Written as DNA, the CDR3 is TGTGCCATCAGTGCGGGGTCCGAGACCCAGTACTTC. Residues: CAISAGSETQYF.

The V call is TRBV10-3, the J call TRBJ2-2, with D possibly matching TRBD1 (5 bases). The V gene lost 4 bases and the J gene lost 1 base, with 7 bases spanning the gap. CDR3 length: 14 residues. CDR1 ENHRY and CDR2 SYGVKD come from the germline V gene. This CDR3 reads CAISGGLNTGELFF. The CDR3 DNA follows: TGTGCCATCAGTGGGGGCTTGAACACCGGGGAGCTGTTTTTT.

CDR3 region: CASSPRGLKETQYF. The CDR3 DNA reads as TGTGCCAGTAGTCCCAGGGGACTAAAAGAGACCCAGTACTTC. V usage is TRBV19 and J usage is TRBJ2-5; possible D gene TRBD2, 7 bases. Trimming shortened V by 5 bases and J by 3 bases, and 13 bases separated the two germline ends. Germline CDR1 is LNHDA and CDR2 is SQIVND (reference sequence). The CDR3 runs 14 residues. Supplemented by reference TRBV19 and TRBJ2-5, the full variable domain reads DGGITQSPKYLFRKEGQNVTLSCEQNLNHDAMYWYRQDPGQGLRLIYYSQIVNDFQKGDIAEGYSVSREKKESFPLTVTSAQKNPTAFYLCASSPRGLKETQYFGPGTRLLVL.

The V gene is TRBV11-2, the J gene TRBJ2-7, with D tentatively TRBD1 or TRBD2 (5 bases each). The CDR3 is 16 amino acids. Trimming removed 2 bases at V and 6 bases at J, with 20 bases between. Germline V gene sequence: CDR1 SGHAT, CDR2 FQNNGV. The CDR3 reads CASSLTGLGDSTEQYF. CDR3 sequence (DNA): TGTGCCAGCAGCTTAACCGGGCTGGGAGACAGTACCGAGCAGTACTTC.

The genes are TRBV7-9 and TRBJ1-4; a possible D gene is TRBD1 (5 bases). CDR1 SEHNR and CDR2 FQNEAQ come from the germline V gene (reference sequence). The V and J ends lost 5 bases and 4 bases respectively, with 14 bases between them. The CDR3 totals 15 residues. As DNA, the CDR3 is TGTGCCAGCAGCCAGGGTCCGTCAGATAATGAAAAACTGTTTTTT. This translates into CASSQGPSDNEKLFF.

This chain uses TRBV5-6 with TRBJ1-3, with D possibly matching TRBD1 (6 bases). The ends were cut back, 0 bases at V and 3 bases at J, with 10 bases in the middle. This CDR3 region has 15 residues. CDR1 is SGHDT and CDR2 is YYEEEE in the germline V gene. The CDR3: CASSLAGVNGNTIYF. The CDR3 nucleotides read TGTGCCAGCAGCTTGGCAGGGGTAAATGGAAACACCATATATTTT.

The V call is TRBV7-2, the J call TRBJ2-5; D perhaps matches TRBD2 (6 bases). CDR3 length: 14 residues. The germline CDR1 and CDR2 sequences are SGHTA and FQGNSA. V lost 7 bases to trimming and J lost 1 base, with 13 bases between them. CDR3 sequence: CASNRDWGQETQYF. For the CDR3, the DNA is TGTGCCAGCAACCGGGACTGGGGCCAAGAGACCCAGTACTTC.

This chain links TRBV5-1 with TRBJ1-1; TRBD1 might be the D (6 bases). CDR1 SGHRS and CDR2 YFSETQ come from the germline V gene. The CDR3 length is 14 residues. Trimming pared 4 bases from V and 1 base from J, leaving 11 bases between. The CDR3 DNA reads TGCGCCAGCAGCCAACAGGGCGAGAACACTGAAGCTTTCTTT. Encoded protein: CASSQQGENTEAFF. Looking up the rest from reference TRBV5-1 and TRBJ1-1 gives the full variable domain: KAGVTQTPRYLIKTRGQQVTLSCSPISGHRSVSWYQQTPGQGLQFLFEYFSETQRNKGNFPGRFSGRQFSNSRSEMNVSTLELGDSALYLCASSQQGENTEAFFGQGTRLTVV.

V and J are TRBV4-3 and TRBJ2-4; 8 nucleotides line up with TRBD1. Looked up from germline, CDR1 is LGHNA and CDR2 is YSLEER. CDR3 length: 14 amino acids. The V gene end was trimmed by 1 base and the J gene end by 8 bases; junction bases not matched to a gene: 4. The CDR3 DNA follows: TGCGCCAGCAGCCAAGCCGACAGGGGACACATTCAGTACTTC. It translates to CASSQADRGHIQYF.

V is TRBV2 and J is TRBJ2-7; D may be TRBD1 (5 bases). The germline CDR1 and CDR2 sequences are SNHLY and FYNNEI. Trimming took 6 bases from V and 3 from J, leaving 9 bases between them. The CDR3 contains 12 residues. The CDR3 spells CASREQDYEQYF. CDR3 DNA sequence: TGTGCCAGCAGGGAACAGGACTACGAGCAGTACTTC.

This chain joins TRBV4-3 and TRBJ2-2; 9 bases fit TRBD2. The CDR3 consists of 17 residues. Trimming cost V 0 bases and J 13 bases; bases outside gene matches: 15. Germline V CDR1 and CDR2: LGHNA, YSLEER. This CDR3 is CASSQDLASGEDLGLFF. CDR3 bases: TGCGCCAGCAGCCAAGATCTGGCTAGCGGGGAGGATTTGGGGCTGTTTTTT.

In the case of this clone: An end of the junction differs from the germline gene, which may be a read error. This rearrangement joins TRBV2 to TRBJ1-1; a weak D match, TRBD1 (5 bases). The CDR3 is 15 residues long. Per germline, CDR1 SNHLY and CDR2 FYNNEI. The CDR3 coding sequence is TGTGCCAGCAGCGAAGATGTACAGGTGCGTCCCGAAGCTTTCTTT. Its protein product is CASSEDVQVRPEAFF.

This chain joins TRBV7-3 and TRBJ2-1; 8 bases fit TRBD2. Germline values: CDR1 SGHTA, CDR2 FQGTGA. CDR3 length: 16 amino acids. J lost 3 bases, V lost 5 bases, and 9 bases had no gene match. The CDR3 loop reads CASSIIGGAFYNEQFF. The CDR3 nucleotides read TGTGCCAGCAGCATAATCGGGGGGGCCTTCTACAATGAGCAGTTCTTC.

This clone was picked up a small number of times. The genes are TRBV7-2 and TRBJ1-2, with D unclear. V lost 0 bases and J 4 bases, leaving 6 bases between the germline ends. CDR3 length: 13 residues. CDR1 is SGHTA and CDR2 is FQGNSA in the germline V gene. DNA of the CDR3: TGTGCCAGCAGCTTAGCCGTCGGCTATGGCTACACCTTC. Amino acid sequence: CASSLAVGYGYTF.

The CDR3 DNA reads as TGTGCCAGCAGCTTAGCCCCCTCGACTAGCGTCGAGACCCAGTACTTC. It specifies CASSLAPSTSVETQYF. The chain joins TRBV7-2 to TRBJ2-5; 8 nucleotides agree with TRBD2. Trimming at V came to 0 bases and at J to 5 bases, leaving 8 bases not matched to a gene. This CDR3 has 16 amino acids. The germline gives CDR1 SGHTA, CDR2 FQGNSA.

On this clone itself: A junction boundary mismatches the germline segment, possibly from a read error. The chain employs TRBV19 and TRBJ1-1; 7 bases match TRBD1. CDR1 is LNHDA, CDR2 SQIVND, per germline (reference sequence). The CDR3 has 14 residues. The CDR3 coding sequence is TGTGCCAGTCGCAAGACAGGGAGTAACACTGAAGTTTTCTTT. It is translated as CASRKTGSNTEVFF.

The chain couples TRBV6-5 to TRBJ1-1; no firm D call. The V gene lost 0 bases and the J gene lost 5 bases, with 10 bases spanning the gap. Germline-derived CDR1 and CDR2 are MNHEY and SVGAGI. There are 14 residues in the CDR3. The CDR3 here is CASSYSGSVTEAFF. CDR3 bases: TGTGCCAGCAGTTACTCGGGGTCGGTTACTGAAGCTTTCTTT.

This rearrangement joins TRBV4-2 to TRBJ1-4; 7 bases line up with TRBD1. This CDR3 region has 17 residues. The junction had 13 bases not matched to a gene; V was cut back by 1 base and J by 8 bases. Germline V lookup: CDR1 LGHNA, CDR2 YNFKEQ. For the CDR3, the DNA is TGTGCCAGCAGCCAAGGGAACTACAGGGGCCAGGAAGAAAAACTGTTTTTT. This sequence encodes CASSQGNYRGQEEKLFF.

The chain uses TRBV5-4 and TRBJ2-7, with a possible D match to TRBD2 (5 bases). Germline CDR1 and CDR2: SGHNT and YYREEE (reference sequence). With 3 bases removed from V and 3 bases from J, the gap between germline ends came to 13 bases. CDR3 size: 14 residues. This CDR3 is CASSSYVGSYEQYF. The CDR3 DNA follows: TGTGCCAGCAGCTCATATGTGGGGAGCTACGAGCAGTACTTC.

The genes are TRBV28 and TRBJ1-5, with TRBD1 as a possible D gene (6 bases). Trimming took 5 bases from V and 2 from J, leaving 10 bases between them. Germline V gene sequence: CDR1 MDHEN, CDR2 SYDVKM. This CDR3 is 14 amino acids long. CDR3: CASSRGQRNQPQHF. In DNA, the CDR3 is TGTGCCAGCAGTAGAGGACAGCGCAATCAGCCCCAGCATTTT.